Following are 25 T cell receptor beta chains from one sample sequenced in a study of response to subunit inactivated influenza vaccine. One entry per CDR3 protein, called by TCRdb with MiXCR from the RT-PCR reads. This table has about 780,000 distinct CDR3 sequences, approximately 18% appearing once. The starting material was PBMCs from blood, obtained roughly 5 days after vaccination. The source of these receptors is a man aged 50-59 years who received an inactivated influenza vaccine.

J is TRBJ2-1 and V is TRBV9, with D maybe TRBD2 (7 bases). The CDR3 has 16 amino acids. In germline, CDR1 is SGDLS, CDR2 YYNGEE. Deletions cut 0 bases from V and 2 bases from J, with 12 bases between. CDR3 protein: CASSVAWRGPYNEQFF. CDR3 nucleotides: TGTGCCAGCAGCGTAGCATGGCGGGGGCCCTACAATGAGCAGTTCTTC.

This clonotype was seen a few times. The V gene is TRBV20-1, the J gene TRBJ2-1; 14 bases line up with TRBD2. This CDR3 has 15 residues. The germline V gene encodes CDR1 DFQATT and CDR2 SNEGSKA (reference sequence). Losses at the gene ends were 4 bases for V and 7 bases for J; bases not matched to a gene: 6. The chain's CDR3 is CSAMPGLAGGNEQFF. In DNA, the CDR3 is TGCAGTGCTATGCCCGGACTAGCGGGAGGTAATGAGCAGTTCTTC.

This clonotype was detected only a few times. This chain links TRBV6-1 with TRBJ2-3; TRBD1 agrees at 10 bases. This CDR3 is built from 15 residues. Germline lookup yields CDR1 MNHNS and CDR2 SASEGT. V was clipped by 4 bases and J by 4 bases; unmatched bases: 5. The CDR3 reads CASSARDRGSDTQYF. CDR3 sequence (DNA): TGTGCCAGCAGTGCCCGGGACAGGGGCTCAGATACGCAGTATTTT.

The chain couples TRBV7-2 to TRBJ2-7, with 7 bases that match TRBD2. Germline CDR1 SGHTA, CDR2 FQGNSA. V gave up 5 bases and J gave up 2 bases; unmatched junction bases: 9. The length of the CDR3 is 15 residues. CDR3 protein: CASSQGSGTTYEQYF. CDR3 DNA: TGTGCCAGCAGCCAAGGGTCCGGGACTACCTACGAGCAGTACTTC.

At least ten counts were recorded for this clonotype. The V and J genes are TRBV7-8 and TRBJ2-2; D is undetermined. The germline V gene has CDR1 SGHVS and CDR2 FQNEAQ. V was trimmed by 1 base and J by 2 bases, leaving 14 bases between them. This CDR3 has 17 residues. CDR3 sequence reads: CASSLVRSRINTGELFF. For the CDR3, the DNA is TGTGCCAGCAGCTTAGTGCGGAGCAGGATCAACACCGGGGAGCTGTTTTTT.

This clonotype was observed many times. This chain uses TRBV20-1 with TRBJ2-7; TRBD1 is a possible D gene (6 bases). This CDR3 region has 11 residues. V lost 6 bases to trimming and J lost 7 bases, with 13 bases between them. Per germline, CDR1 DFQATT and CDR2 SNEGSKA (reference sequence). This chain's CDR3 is CSALQGDEQYF. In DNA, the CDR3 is TGCAGTGCCCTACAGGGAGATGAGCAGTACTTC.

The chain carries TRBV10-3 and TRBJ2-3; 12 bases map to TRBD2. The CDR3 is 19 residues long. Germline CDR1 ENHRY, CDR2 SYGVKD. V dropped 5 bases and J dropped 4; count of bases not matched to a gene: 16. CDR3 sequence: CAISLSTSGGILRSDTQYF. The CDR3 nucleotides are TGTGCCATCAGTTTAAGTACTAGCGGGGGGATACTTAGATCAGATACGCAGTATTTT.

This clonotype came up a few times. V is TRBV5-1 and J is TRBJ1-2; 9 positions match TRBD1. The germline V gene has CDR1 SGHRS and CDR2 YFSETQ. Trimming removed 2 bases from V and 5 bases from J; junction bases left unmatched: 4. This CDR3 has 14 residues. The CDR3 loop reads CASSFGDRAYGYTF. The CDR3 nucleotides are TGCGCCAGCAGCTTTGGGGACAGGGCATATGGCTACACCTTC.

The chain's CDR3 is CASSEVPSASRNIQYF. CDR3 sequence (DNA): TGTGCCAGCAGTGAAGTGCCCAGCGCCTCAAGAAACATTCAGTACTTC. This sequence joins TRBV6-1 and TRBJ2-4; D not resolved. The V gene lost 1 base and the J gene lost 6 bases, with 16 bases spanning the gap. CDR3 size: 16 residues. Germline values: CDR1 MNHNS, CDR2 SASEGT.

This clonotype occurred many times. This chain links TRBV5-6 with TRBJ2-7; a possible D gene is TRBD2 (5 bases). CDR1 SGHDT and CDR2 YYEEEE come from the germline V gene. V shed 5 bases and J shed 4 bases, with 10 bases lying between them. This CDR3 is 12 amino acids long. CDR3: CASSLRDYEQYF. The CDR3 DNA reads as TGTGCCAGCAGTTTACGGGATTACGAGCAGTACTTC.

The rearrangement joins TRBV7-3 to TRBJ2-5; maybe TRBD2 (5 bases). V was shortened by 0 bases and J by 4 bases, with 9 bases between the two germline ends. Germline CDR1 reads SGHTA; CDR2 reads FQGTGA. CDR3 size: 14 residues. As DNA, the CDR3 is TGTGCCAGCAGCTTAACGGGAGACCCAGAGACCCAGTACTTC. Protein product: CASSLTGDPETQYF.

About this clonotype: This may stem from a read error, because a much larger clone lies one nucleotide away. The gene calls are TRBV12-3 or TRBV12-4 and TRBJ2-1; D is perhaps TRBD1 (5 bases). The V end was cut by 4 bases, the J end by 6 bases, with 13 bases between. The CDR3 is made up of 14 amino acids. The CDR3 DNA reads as TGTGCCAGCAGTTCCTGGGTTAGGGGCAATGAGCAGTTCTTC. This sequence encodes CASSSWVRGNEQFF.

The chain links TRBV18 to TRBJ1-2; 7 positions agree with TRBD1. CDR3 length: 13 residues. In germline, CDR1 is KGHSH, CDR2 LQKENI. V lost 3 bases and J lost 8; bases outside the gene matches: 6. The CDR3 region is CASSPTRGEGYTF. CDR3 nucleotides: TGTGCCAGCTCACCTACCAGGGGGGAAGGCTACACCTTC.

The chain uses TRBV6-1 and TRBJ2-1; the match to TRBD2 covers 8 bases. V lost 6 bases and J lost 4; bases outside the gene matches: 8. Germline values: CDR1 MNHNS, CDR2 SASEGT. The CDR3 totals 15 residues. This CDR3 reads CASRAGTRVYNEQFF. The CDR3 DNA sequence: TGTGCCAGCAGGGCCGGGACTAGAGTGTACAATGAGCAGTTCTTC.

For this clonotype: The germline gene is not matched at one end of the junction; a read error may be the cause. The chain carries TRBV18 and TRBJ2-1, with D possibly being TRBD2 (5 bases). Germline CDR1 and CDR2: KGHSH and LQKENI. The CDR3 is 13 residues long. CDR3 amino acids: CASTPPGYNEQFF. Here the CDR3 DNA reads TGTGCCAGCACACCACCGGGGTACAATGAGCAGTTCTTC.

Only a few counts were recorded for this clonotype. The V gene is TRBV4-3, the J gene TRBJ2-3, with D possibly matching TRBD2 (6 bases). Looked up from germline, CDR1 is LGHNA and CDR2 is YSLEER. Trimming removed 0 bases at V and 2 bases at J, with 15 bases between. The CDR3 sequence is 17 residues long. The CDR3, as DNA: TGCGCCAGCAGCCAAGATCGCTTCGGCGGGACCACAGATACGCAGTATTTT. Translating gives CASSQDRFGGTTDTQYF.

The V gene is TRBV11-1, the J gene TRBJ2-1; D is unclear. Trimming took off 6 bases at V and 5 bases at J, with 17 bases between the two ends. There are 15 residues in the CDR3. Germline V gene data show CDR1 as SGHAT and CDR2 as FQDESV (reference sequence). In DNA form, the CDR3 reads TGTGCCAGCAGACCCAGAGAGAGACGGAACAATGAGCAGTTCTTC. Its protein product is CASRPRERRNNEQFF. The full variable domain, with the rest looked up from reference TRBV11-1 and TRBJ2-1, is EAEVAQSPRYKITEKSQAVAFWCDPISGHATLYWYRQILGQGPELLVQFQDESVVDDSQLPKDRFSAERLKGVDSTLKIQPAELGDSAMYLCASRPRERRNNEQFFGPGTRLTVL.

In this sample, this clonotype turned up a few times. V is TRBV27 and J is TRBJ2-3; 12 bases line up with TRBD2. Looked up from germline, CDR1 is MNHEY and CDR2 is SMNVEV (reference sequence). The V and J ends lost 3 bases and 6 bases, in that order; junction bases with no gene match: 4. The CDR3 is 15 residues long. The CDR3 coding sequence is TGTGCCAGCAGTTTCCTAGCGGGAGGGCCGGATACGCAGTATTTT. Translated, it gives CASSFLAGGPDTQYF.

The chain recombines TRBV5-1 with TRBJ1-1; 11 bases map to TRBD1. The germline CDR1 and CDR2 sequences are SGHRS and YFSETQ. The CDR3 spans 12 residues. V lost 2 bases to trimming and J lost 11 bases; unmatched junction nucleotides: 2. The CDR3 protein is CASSLGQGAAFF. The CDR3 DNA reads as TGCGCCAGCAGCTTAGGACAGGGGGCCGCTTTCTTT. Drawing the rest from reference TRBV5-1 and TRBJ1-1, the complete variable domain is KAGVTQTPRYLIKTRGQQVTLSCSPISGHRSVSWYQQTPGQGLQFLFEYFSETQRNKGNFPGRFSGRQFSNSRSEMNVSTLELGDSALYLCASSLGQGAAFFGQGTRLTVV.

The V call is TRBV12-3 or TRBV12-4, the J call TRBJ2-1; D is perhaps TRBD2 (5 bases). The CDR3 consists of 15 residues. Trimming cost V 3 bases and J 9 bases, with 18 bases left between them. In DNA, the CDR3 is TGTGCCAGCAGTTTTCGACTCAGCGGTACCGGTGAGCAGTTCTTC. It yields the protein CASSFRLSGTGEQFF.

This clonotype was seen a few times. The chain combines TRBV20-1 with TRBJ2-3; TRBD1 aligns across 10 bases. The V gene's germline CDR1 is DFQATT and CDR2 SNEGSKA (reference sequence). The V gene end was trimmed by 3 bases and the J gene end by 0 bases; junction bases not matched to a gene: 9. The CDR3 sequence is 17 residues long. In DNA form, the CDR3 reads TGCAGTGCTAGGGGACAGGGGAGGTCTCTGAGCACAGATACGCAGTATTTT. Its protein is CSARGQGRSLSTDTQYF.

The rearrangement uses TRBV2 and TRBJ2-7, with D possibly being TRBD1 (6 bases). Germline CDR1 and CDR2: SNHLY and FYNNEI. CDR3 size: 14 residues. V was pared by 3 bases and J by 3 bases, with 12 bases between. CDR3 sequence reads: CASSDGRGLYEQYF. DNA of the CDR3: TGTGCCAGCAGTGATGGCAGGGGCCTCTACGAGCAGTACTTC.

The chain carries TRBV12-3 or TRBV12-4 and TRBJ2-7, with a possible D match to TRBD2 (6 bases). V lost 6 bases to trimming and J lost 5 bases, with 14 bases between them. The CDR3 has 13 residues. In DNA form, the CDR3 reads TGTGCCAGCAGGCTCCCGGGGGTGAACGAGCAGTACTTC. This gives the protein CASRLPGVNEQYF.

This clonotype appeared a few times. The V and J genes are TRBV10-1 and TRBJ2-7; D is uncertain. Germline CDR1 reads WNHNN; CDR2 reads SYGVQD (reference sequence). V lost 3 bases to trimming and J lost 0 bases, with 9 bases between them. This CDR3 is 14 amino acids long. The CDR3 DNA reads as TGCGCCAGCAGTGATAGACCAGACTCCTACGAGCAGTACTTC. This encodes CASSDRPDSYEQYF.

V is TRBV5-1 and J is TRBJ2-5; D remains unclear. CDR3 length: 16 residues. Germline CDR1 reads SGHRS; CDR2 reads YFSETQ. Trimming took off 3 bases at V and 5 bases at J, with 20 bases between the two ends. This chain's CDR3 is CASSSSPGPIGETQYF. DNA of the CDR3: TGCGCCAGCAGCTCCTCCCCTGGACCGATCGGGGAGACCCAGTACTTC.